The rows below give T cell receptor beta chains drawn from one sample of a study of shared clonotypes between healthy human individuals. This table comes from immunoSEQ multiplex PCR, and its TCRdb copy is limited to in-frame clones, with some not included. There are some 2,000,000 clones in the sample; about 95% occur only once, and 0.9% to 1.4% lies in the top ten. The specimen sequenced was naive CD8+ T cells sorted from blood. Receptors were obtained from a man younger than 30 in good health. CDR3s leave out the opening cysteine and the closing phenylalanine or tryptophan.

11,TRBV7-8,ASSLEGLYGYT
16,TRBV5-4,ASSDLTGETLLSYEQY
11,TRBV6-5,ASSSDSGNDAF
13,TRBV19,ASSLSGSGTDTQY
10,TRBV10-3,AISQGSYEQY
11,TRBV30,AWSVADSYEQY
13,TRBV28,ASSSYREGGEKLF
10,TRBV7-9,ASSLGGPSYT
11,TRBV30,AWSDRGSYEQY
13,TRBV5-4,ASSFGQGLSYEQY
12,TRBV7-9,ASSKDQGPYEQY
13,TRBV7-6,ASSFEAGVTYEQY
10,TRBV5-1,ASSLDLYEQY
12,TRBV7-6,ASSLSGGSYEQF
14,TRBV5-1,ASSLWGQGMGETQY
16,TRBV5-1,ASSCRDRLDPRHQPQH
13,TRBV2,ATIPGTANNSPLH
12,TRBV5-6,ASSRGETNTEAF
13,TRBV7-8,ASSPPSGSTDTQY
17,TRBV4-1,ASSQVAGGTGSAYNEQF
18,TRBV11-3,ASIRGGRGGGHSGANVLT
15,TRBV5-1,ASSLELAGSFGDTQY
13,TRBV6-1,ASSELLGSGNTIY
15,TRBV7-8,ASSLSRRDYSNQPQH
11,TRBV7-9,ASSLNRAGEQY
16,TRBV6-1,ASSEYWGDNSNYQPQH
14,TRBV7-9,ASSPGTLRTKNIQY
12,TRBV27,ASSLGGAYNEQF
14,TRBV5-7,ASSKTTCVINTEAF
9,TRBV29-1,SAMRGYEQY